These 17 T cell receptor beta chains share one sample of origin, sequenced in a study of glioma-infiltrating T cells. Amplification of TCR alpha and beta CDR3 regions from RNA used iRepertoire nested multiplex PCR. Each CDR3 protein gets one entry after TCRdb re-called the multiplex PCR reads with MiXCR. This table has around 130,000 distinct CDR3 sequences, around 23% appearing once. The material sequenced was glioma tissue, nonneoplastic brain tissue, or PBMCs (not recorded which). The receptors stem from a human donor with low-grade glioma or glioblastoma, undergoing nonglioma brain surgery, or in good health (not recorded which).

This rearrangement joins TRBV6-6 to TRBJ2-7; D not resolved. Germline CDR1 MNHNY, CDR2 SVGAGI (reference sequence). V dropped 0 bases and J dropped 6 bases, with 12 bases sitting between them. The CDR3 runs 14 residues. CDR3 loop: CASSYSIGAGEQYV. As DNA, the CDR3 is TGTGCCAGCAGTTACTCGATTGGAGCCGGCGAGCAGTACGTC.

This clonotype was seen ten or more times. The chain couples TRBV20-1 to TRBJ1-1; 12 bases fit TRBD1. Germline V CDR1 and CDR2: DFQATT, SNEGSKA (reference sequence). Trimming removed 5 bases from V and 0 bases from J; junction bases left unmatched: 10. The CDR3 contains 17 residues. CDR3: CSAPNPGTGGMNTEAFF. Written as DNA, the CDR3 is TGCAGTGCTCCGAATCCCGGGACAGGGGGCATGAACACTGAAGCTTTCTTT.

In this sample, this clonotype turned up many times. The V call is TRBV2, the J call TRBJ1-5; tentatively, D is TRBD1 (6 bases). V lost 5 bases and J 2 bases, leaving 13 bases between the germline ends. The V gene's germline CDR1 is SNHLY and CDR2 FYNNEI. This CDR3 region has 15 residues. The CDR3 sequence is CASSKGGRGNQPQHF. In nucleotides, the CDR3 is TGTGCCAGCAGTAAGGGGGGTCGGGGCAATCAGCCCCAGCATTTT.

This clonotype was found many times. The chain combines TRBV6-1 with TRBJ1-2, with D uncertain. The ends were cut back, 4 bases at V and 8 bases at J, with 14 bases in the middle. The V gene's germline CDR1 is MNHNS and CDR2 SASEGT. This CDR3 is built from 13 residues. The CDR3 coding sequence is TGTGCCAGCAGTGCCGGGCGCTATAGGGGCTACACCTTC. Amino acid sequence: CASSAGRYRGYTF.

About this clonotype itself: This may be a read error, as it is one base from a much larger clone. CDR3 bases: TGTGCCAGCATTTTAGACTCCCTAGCAGGGGGTTACAATGAGCAGTTCTTC. This gives the protein CASILDSLAGGYNEQFF. The V call is TRBV27, the J call TRBJ2-1, with 7 bases that match TRBD1. The CDR3 consists of 17 residues. Germline lookup yields CDR1 MNHEY and CDR2 SMNVEV (reference sequence).

The chain couples TRBV2 to TRBJ1-4; possibly TRBD1 for D (5 bases). There are 15 residues in the CDR3. CDR1 and CDR2 (germline): SNHLY, FYNNEI. V shed 7 bases and J shed 6 bases, with 18 bases lying between them. CDR3 bases: TGTGCCAGCATTCTTGAGGGGCGCCATCATGAAAAACTGTTTTTT. Encoded protein: CASILEGRHHEKLFF.

This clonotype was seen at least ten times. This chain joins TRBV27 and TRBJ2-1; maybe TRBD1 (5 bases). Germline CDR1 reads MNHEY; CDR2 reads SMNVEV (reference sequence). The CDR3 is made up of 11 amino acids. V was shortened by 6 bases and J by 10 bases, with 10 bases between the two germline ends. The DNA for the CDR3 is TGTGCCAGCAGCCTACAGGAGGAGCAGTTCTTC. Amino acid sequence: CASSLQEEQFF.

The sample holds many counts of this clonotype. The chain employs TRBV6-1 and TRBJ2-2; 7 nucleotides line up with TRBD2. Per germline, CDR1 MNHNS and CDR2 SASEGT. Losses at the gene ends were 8 bases for V and 1 base for J; bases not matched to a gene: 10. The length of the CDR3 is 16 residues. CDR3 bases: TGTGCCAGCCTCCACTCTAGCGGACTGAACACCGGGGAGCTGTTTTTT. This sequence encodes CASLHSSGLNTGELFF.

This clonotype was observed a handful of times. J is TRBJ2-1 and V is TRBV20-1; TRBD1 matches 8 bases. J lost 2 bases, V lost 0 bases, and 6 bases had no gene match. The germline V gene encodes CDR1 DFQATT and CDR2 SNEGSKA (reference sequence). This CDR3 is 16 amino acids long. CDR3 nucleotide sequence: TGCAGTGCTAGAGACCCAGGGGGCTTAGCCTACAATGAGCAGTTCTTC. Translating gives CSARDPGGLAYNEQFF.

This clonotype was observed many times. This CDR3 reads CASTMSNRGTDTQYF. DNA for the CDR3: TGTGCCAGCACCATGTCGAACAGGGGCACAGATACGCAGTATTTT. The chain couples TRBV6-1 to TRBJ2-3; perhaps TRBD1 as D (6 bases). Between the trimmed V and J ends, which lost 7 bases and 1 base, there was a span of 15 bases. Germline loops: CDR1 MNHNS, CDR2 SASEGT. The CDR3 length is 15 residues.

This chain joins TRBV7-6 and TRBJ2-3; tentative D call: TRBD1 (5 bases). V was cut by 5 bases and J by 4 bases, with 16 bases left in between. Germline loops: CDR1 SGHVS, CDR2 FNYEAQ. The CDR3 extends over 15 amino acids. CDR3 sequence (DNA): TGTGCCAGCAGCCCCGCAGGGCTAGTGTCAGATACGCAGTATTTT. Translating it yields CASSPAGLVSDTQYF.

This clonotype appeared a few times. The chain is built from TRBV28 and TRBJ1-2; D not resolved. V was shortened by 4 bases and J by 8 bases, with 11 bases between the two germline ends. The CDR3 consists of 12 residues. Germline CDR1 is MDHEN and CDR2 is SYDVKM. CDR3 in DNA: TGTGCCAGCAGTTCAATAGGTCGCGGCTACACCTTC. Its protein is CASSSIGRGYTF.

A note on this clonotype: Possible read error: a much larger clone is one base away. The CDR3 does not close with the conserved phenylalanine or tryptophan, likely indicating a read error. The chain couples TRBV2 to TRBJ1-1; D gene ambiguous. This CDR3 is 13 amino acids long. The V end was cut by 8 bases, the J end by 1 base, with 11 bases between. Germline CDR1 is SNHLY and CDR2 is FYNNEI. The CDR3 sequence: CASQSRTNTEAFL. The CDR3 DNA is TGTGCCAGCCAATCCAGGACGAACACTGAAGCTTTCCTT.

This clonotype was seen a few times. The chain uses TRBV6-2 or TRBV6-3 and TRBJ1-1; D not certain. The V end lost 2 bases, the J end lost 1 base, and 8 bases lay between the germline ends. The germline V gene encodes CDR1 MNHEY and CDR2 SVGEGT. CDR3 length: 14 residues. CDR3 amino acids: CASSYGPGNTEAFF. For the CDR3, the DNA is TGTGCCAGCAGTTACGGTCCTGGGAACACTGAAGCTTTCTTT.

The chain employs TRBV7-9 and TRBJ2-7; D unresolved. The CDR3 is made up of 13 amino acids. Germline V gene sequence: CDR1 SEHNR, CDR2 FQNEAQ (reference sequence). V shed 0 bases and J shed 6 bases, with 9 bases lying between them. In nucleotides, the CDR3 is TGTGCCAGCAGCTTAGCTCTCACTATCGAGCAGTACGTC. Its protein product is CASSLALTIEQYV.

J is TRBJ1-1 and V is TRBV4-1, with TRBD1 as a possible D gene (5 bases). In germline, CDR1 is MGHRA, CDR2 YSYEKL. The V end lost 6 bases, the J end lost 0 bases, and 20 bases lay between the germline ends. The CDR3 extends over 17 amino acids. The CDR3 coding sequence is TGCGCCAGCAGTCCTGGGACTGACTCGTGGTTGAACACTGAAGCTTTCTTT. Translation gives CASSPGTDSWLNTEAFF.

V gene TRBV24-1 combines with J gene TRBJ2-3; no firm D call. Germline assignment: CDR1 KGHDR and CDR2 SFDVKD. The length of the CDR3 is 13 residues. The ends were cut back, 6 bases at V and 0 bases at J, with 6 bases in the middle. In DNA form, the CDR3 reads TGTGCCACCAGTAATCCGAGCACAGATACGCAGTATTTT. Its protein is CATSNPSTDTQYF.